The T cell receptor (beta chain) described here comes from a study of Ad26.COV2.S vaccination and SARS-CoV-2 variants. CDR3 length equals 20 residues. Germline CDR1 MNHNS, CDR2 SASEGT. V lost 2 bases, J lost 5 bases, and 21 bases stayed unmatched. Worth noting for this clone: Its antigen is as yet unknown.

Findings and caveats of the study: Placebo recipients trailed vaccine recipients in spike-specific TCR breadth.

The treatment denotes: some 20 received Ad26.COV2.S at low or high dose, single or two shots; about 5 received placebo; per-sample allocation not given. Day 63 after the first vaccine or placebo injection was the time point for sampling. The donor's status was that of an adult aged 18-55 years in Boston. Participants' vaccine, an Ad26 vector, delivered Wuhan-strain SARS-CoV-2 spike. The method was immunoSEQ multiplex PCR; TCRdb's version includes in-frame clones alone and lacks a portion of them. The sample yields over 400,000 clones, roughly 90% seen once. This specimen consisted of peripheral blood, obtained in a trial of Ad26.COV2.S vaccine versus placebo. V is TRBV6-1 and J is TRBJ1-2; 9 bases are a match to TRBD1. This TCR came from a person between 18 and 59 years old who received the Ad26.COV2.S COVID-19 vaccine or a placebo. CDR3 protein: CASSEPNRGRGLNPMYGYTF. In DNA form, the CDR3 reads TGTGCCAGCAGTGAACCTAACAGGGGGCGTGGGCTCAACCCGATGTATGGCTACACCTTC.